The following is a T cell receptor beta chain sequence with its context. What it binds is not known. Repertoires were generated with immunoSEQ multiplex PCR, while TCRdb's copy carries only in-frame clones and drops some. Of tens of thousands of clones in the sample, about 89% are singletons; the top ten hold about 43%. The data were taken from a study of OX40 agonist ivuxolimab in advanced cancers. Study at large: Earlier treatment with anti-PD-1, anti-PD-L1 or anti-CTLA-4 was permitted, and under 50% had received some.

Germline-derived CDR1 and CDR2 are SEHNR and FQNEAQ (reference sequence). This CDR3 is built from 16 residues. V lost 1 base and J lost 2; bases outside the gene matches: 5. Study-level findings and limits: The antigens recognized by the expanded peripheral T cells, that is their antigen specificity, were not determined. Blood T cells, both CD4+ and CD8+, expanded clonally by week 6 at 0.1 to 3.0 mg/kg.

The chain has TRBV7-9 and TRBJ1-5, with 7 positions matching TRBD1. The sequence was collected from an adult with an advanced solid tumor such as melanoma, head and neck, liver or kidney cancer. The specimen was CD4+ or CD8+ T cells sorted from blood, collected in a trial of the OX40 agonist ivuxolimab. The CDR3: CASSLGQGRGNQPQHF. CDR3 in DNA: TGTGCCAGCAGCTTAGGACAGGGTAGGGGCAATCAGCCCCAGCATTTT.